This T cell receptor beta chain was sequenced in a study of memory CD8 T cells in hepatitis C reinfection. Study-wide background: Reinfection meant HCV RNA positivity after two negatives ≥60 days apart.

The V gene lost 8 bases and the J gene lost 3 bases, with 5 bases spanning the gap. The V gene's germline CDR1 is MNHEY and CDR2 SVGAGI. CDR3 length equals 10 residues. Time point defined: pre-reinfection, 55 to 20 weeks before reinfection detection. The sorted cells went straight to TCR sequencing with no prior in vitro expansion. Donors were people who inject drugs in the Montreal HEPCO cohort. At all three reinfection time points, viable CD3+ CD8+ CD45RO- cells from a couple of donors served as controls. Study conclusions and caveats: With about 5 donors, public clonotype conclusions could not be definitive.

About this clone: Its antigen is unknown.

Measured with immunoSEQ multiplex PCR; TCRdb has only the in-frame clones, and not every one. The top ten clones hold approximately 1% of a sample with just over 50,000 clones, around nine tenths of them seen once. Sequenced: naive CD8+ T cells sorted from blood. The receptor's source is a man younger than 30 with hepatitis C virus infection. The chain is built from TRBV6-5 and TRBJ2-7, with D unclear. The CDR3 is CASGDYEQYF. The CDR3 DNA reads TGTGCCAGCGGAGACTACGAGCAGTACTTC.